These 28 T cell receptor beta chains were sequenced from one sample in a study of blood T cell repertoires in COVID-19. Sequencing used immunoSEQ multiplex PCR; TCRdb keeps in-frame clones, though not all of them. The sample includes around 90,000 clones, over 80% of them seen just once. Sequenced input: peripheral blood. These receptor sequences come from a woman aged 70 to 79 with active or convalescent COVID-19.

The chain joins TRBV5-1 to TRBJ2-7; 7 bases are shared with TRBD1. V shed 0 bases, J shed 4 bases, and the junction held 7 bases outside the gene matches. This CDR3 is 15 amino acids long. CDR1 SGHRS and CDR2 YFSETQ come from the germline V gene. Written as DNA, the CDR3 is TGCGCCAGCAGCTTGGAAACAGGGGTTCGATACGAGCAGTACTTC. Protein: CASSLETGVRYEQYF.

This clone was counted a few times. The rearrangement links TRBV4-1 to TRBJ1-6; 9 positions match TRBD1. Per the germline V gene, CDR1 is MGHRA and CDR2 is YSYEKL. With 2 bases clipped from V and 7 bases from J, the junction kept 15 bases outside the gene matches. This CDR3 comprises 19 residues. The CDR3 coding sequence is TGCGCCAGCAGCCAATGGGGGGCGGACAGGGGAAATCGGAATTCACCCCTCCACTTT. It translates to CASSQWGADRGNRNSPLHF.

Here the CDR3 reads CASSPKSGGLYVYGYTF. The CDR3 nucleotides are TGTGCCAGCAGCCCTAAAAGTGGGGGGTTATACGTCTATGGCTACACCTTC. The V call is TRBV6-2 or TRBV6-3, the J call TRBJ1-2, with a tentative D call TRBD1 (5 bases). There are 17 residues in the CDR3. The V end was cut by 6 bases, the J end by 4 bases, with 24 bases between. In germline, CDR1 is MNHEY, CDR2 SVGEGT.

The chain is built from TRBV4-1 and TRBJ2-6; D remains ambiguous. Germline V gives CDR1 MGHRA, CDR2 YSYEKL. Trimming took off 2 bases at V and 4 bases at J, with 9 bases between the two ends. The CDR3 sequence is 15 residues long. CDR3 protein: CASSQWSTGANVLTF. CDR3 DNA sequence: TGCGCCAGCAGCCAATGGAGCACCGGGGCCAACGTCCTGACTTTC.

The chain links TRBV27 to TRBJ2-1; D might be TRBD2 (7 bases). Germline V CDR1 and CDR2: MNHEY, SMNVEV (reference sequence). The V gene lost 6 bases and the J gene lost 9 bases, with 24 bases spanning the gap. The CDR3 is 16 residues long. In DNA, the CDR3 is TGTGCCAGCAGCTCCGGCGGAGGGGGGGCCTGGGGTGAGCAGTTCTTC. This gives the protein CASSSGGGGAWGEQFF.

The chain uses TRBV28 and TRBJ1-1; no definite D call. CDR1 MDHEN and CDR2 SYDVKM come from the germline V gene. V lost 5 bases to trimming and J lost 5 bases, with 9 bases between them. The CDR3 length is 12 residues. The CDR3 DNA reads TGTGCCAGCAGTCTCCAGGTGACTGAAGCTTTCTTT. The encoded protein is CASSLQVTEAFF.

The gene calls are TRBV18 and TRBJ1-3; a possible D gene is TRBD1 (6 bases). CDR1 and CDR2 from the germline V gene are KGHSH and LQKENI. CDR3 length equals 14 residues. V gave up 3 bases and J gave up 4 bases, with 10 bases separating them. CDR3 nucleotides: TGTGCCAGCTCACCTGCGGGGGCCGGAAACACCATATATTTT. It translates to CASSPAGAGNTIYF. The variable domain in full, completed from reference TRBV18 and TRBJ1-3, reads NAGVMQNPRHLVRRRGQEARLRCSPMKGHSHVYWYRQLPEEGLKFMVYLQKENIIDESGMPKERFSAEFPKEGPSILRIQQVVRGDSAAYFCASSPAGAGNTIYFGEGSWLTVV.

The gene calls are TRBV2 and TRBJ1-1, with D perhaps matching TRBD1 (6 bases). This CDR3 is built from 11 residues. Germline V CDR1 and CDR2: SNHLY, FYNNEI. V lost 6 bases and J lost 10, with 12 bases in between. The CDR3 nucleotides are TGTGCCAGCAGGGCAGGGGCTACAGCTTTCTTT. Translating gives CASRAGATAFF.

This chain connects TRBV7-2 to TRBJ2-7; 8 bases agree with TRBD1. From germline, CDR1 is SGHTA and CDR2 FQGNSA. This CDR3 is 15 amino acids long. With 2 bases clipped from V and 4 bases from J, the junction kept 7 bases outside the gene matches. CDR3 sequence reads: CASSLSQGARYEQYF. For the CDR3, the DNA is TGTGCCAGCAGCTTATCTCAGGGGGCGCGGTACGAGCAGTACTTC.

The chain uses TRBV9 and TRBJ1-5; 7 positions agree with TRBD1. Trimming cost V 0 bases and J 5 bases; bases outside gene matches: 5. Germline CDR1 SGDLS, CDR2 YYNGEE. The CDR3 extends over 15 amino acids. CDR3 protein: CASSVGGDRYQPQHF. In DNA form, the CDR3 reads TGTGCCAGCAGCGTAGGAGGGGACAGATATCAGCCCCAGCATTTT. Full variable domain (missing parts from reference TRBV9 and TRBJ1-5): DSGVTQTPKHLITATGQRVTLRCSPRSGDLSVYWYQQSLDQGLQFLIQYYNGEERAKGNILERFSAQQFPDLHSELNLSSLELGDSALYFCASSVGGDRYQPQHFGDGTRLSIL.

The chain uses TRBV19 and TRBJ1-1; 9 bases map to TRBD1. This CDR3 spans 15 amino acids. Trimming removed 7 bases from V and 8 bases from J; junction bases left unmatched: 14. CDR1 is LNHDA, CDR2 SQIVND, per germline (reference sequence). CDR3 nucleotides: TGTGCCAGTATTCAGGAGGCGGTGACAGGGGGGGAAGCTTTCTTT. Translating it yields CASIQEAVTGGEAFF. The full variable domain, with the rest looked up from reference TRBV19 and TRBJ1-1, is DGGITQSPKYLFRKEGQNVTLSCEQNLNHDAMYWYRQDPGQGLRLIYYSQIVNDFQKGDIAEGYSVSREKKESFPLTVTSAQKNPTAFYLCASIQEAVTGGEAFFGQGTRLTVV.

In its sample, this clone was seen a few times. This chain links TRBV2 with TRBJ2-2; D unresolved. V lost 8 bases and J lost 5, with 15 bases in between. CDR3 size: 14 residues. The germline V gene encodes CDR1 SNHLY and CDR2 FYNNEI. CDR3 sequence (DNA): TGTGCCAGCTCCTACTCCCCCGCGACCGGGGAGCTGTTTTTT. Protein sequence: CASSYSPATGELFF.

The J gene is TRBJ2-4, the V gene TRBV2, with D possibly matching TRBD1 (6 bases). The germline V gene encodes CDR1 SNHLY and CDR2 FYNNEI. Trimming cost V 4 bases and J 3 bases, with 16 bases left between them. CDR3 length: 16 residues. In DNA, the CDR3 is TGTGCCAGCAGTGTTTCAGAGGGGGTGGGCAAAAACATTCAGTACTTC. This codes for CASSVSEGVGKNIQYF.

The chain employs TRBV6-6 and TRBJ1-4; the match to TRBD1 covers 9 bases. CDR3 size: 14 residues. Trimming took 6 bases from V and 8 from J; bases not matched to a gene: 7. The germline V gene encodes CDR1 MNHNY and CDR2 SVGAGI (reference sequence). This chain's CDR3 is CASRAGTGSEKLFF. The CDR3 nucleotides read TGTGCCAGCAGAGCCGGGACAGGGTCAGAAAAACTGTTTTTT.

This chain joins TRBV6-2 or TRBV6-3 and TRBJ2-2, with TRBD2 matching 14 bases. With V trimmed by 5 bases and J by 0 bases, 5 bases remained unmatched. Looked up from germline, CDR1 is MNHEY and CDR2 is SVGEGT. This CDR3 spans 18 amino acids. This CDR3 reads CASSPGLAGGPNTGELFF. The CDR3 coding sequence is TGTGCCAGCAGTCCCGGACTAGCGGGGGGCCCGAACACCGGGGAGCTGTTTTTT.

This sequence joins TRBV4-3 and TRBJ1-4, with TRBD1 as a possible D gene (5 bases). The CDR3 extends over 15 amino acids. The V gene lost 1 base and the J gene lost 2 bases, with 8 bases spanning the gap. Germline CDR1 LGHNA, CDR2 YSLEER. The CDR3 sequence is CASSQGEGTNEKLFF. CDR3 nucleotide sequence: TGCGCCAGCAGCCAAGGGGAGGGGACTAATGAAAAACTGTTTTTT.

This clone has a handful of counts. The chain has TRBV5-1 and TRBJ2-3; TRBD2 aligns across 10 bases. V shed 0 bases and J 4 bases; nucleotides not matched to a gene: 2. The CDR3 is made up of 15 amino acids. Per the germline V gene, CDR1 is SGHRS and CDR2 is YFSETQ. Here the CDR3 DNA reads TGCGCCAGCAGCTTGGGACTAGCGGGTGCAGATACGCAGTATTTT. Translated: CASSLGLAGADTQYF.

This sequence joins TRBV25-1 and TRBJ2-5; no clear D gene. The CDR3 spans 15 residues. The germline V gene has CDR1 MGHDK and CDR2 SYGVNS. The V and J ends lost 2 bases and 0 bases respectively, with 10 bases between them. The CDR3, as DNA: TGTGCCAGCAGTGAACGGAGACTCCACCAAGAGACCCAGTACTTC. Protein product: CASSERRLHQETQYF.

The chain carries TRBV14 and TRBJ2-3, with 7 bases identical to TRBD2. CDR1 and CDR2 from the germline V gene are SGHDN and FVKESK. V gave up 6 bases and J gave up 6 bases; unmatched junction bases: 12. This CDR3 comprises 15 residues. The CDR3 is CASSFGLGGKDTQYF. CDR3 sequence (DNA): TGTGCCAGCAGTTTCGGACTAGGTGGGAAGGATACGCAGTATTTT. Based on the CDR3 plus reference TRBV14 and TRBJ2-3, the full variable domain is EAGVTQFPSHSVIEKGQTVTLRCDPISGHDNLYWYRRVMGKEIKFLLHFVKESKQDESGMPNNRFLAERTGGTYSTLKVQPAELEDSGVYFCASSFGLGGKDTQYFGPGTRLTVL.

J is TRBJ2-4 and V is TRBV18; D is perhaps TRBD1 (5 bases). This CDR3 is 14 amino acids long. CDR1 is KGHSH and CDR2 is LQKENI in the germline V gene. V shed 3 bases and J shed 6 bases, with 12 bases lying between them. The chain's CDR3 is CASSPVGVRNIQYF. The CDR3 DNA follows: TGTGCCAGCTCACCGGTAGGGGTTCGAAACATTCAGTACTTC.

V gene TRBV28 combines with J gene TRBJ2-2; 9 bases align to TRBD1. The CDR3 has 15 amino acids. Germline V lookup: CDR1 MDHEN, CDR2 SYDVKM. Losses at the gene ends were 6 bases for V and 0 bases for J; bases not matched to a gene: 2. CDR3 amino acids: CASRTGGSNTGELFF. CDR3 bases: TGTGCCAGCAGGACAGGGGGTTCGAACACCGGGGAGCTGTTTTTT.

J is TRBJ2-7 and V is TRBV28, with D perhaps matching TRBD1 (5 bases). V lost 5 bases, J lost 2 bases, and 16 bases lay in between. From germline, CDR1 is MDHEN and CDR2 SYDVKM. The CDR3 sequence is 15 residues long. This chain's CDR3 is CASSPVGAIPYEQYF. CDR3 sequence (DNA): TGTGCCAGCAGTCCTGTAGGGGCGATACCCTACGAGCAGTACTTC. Full variable domain (outside the CDR3, taken from reference TRBV28 and TRBJ2-7): DVKVTQSSRYLVKRTGEKVFLECVQDMDHENMFWYRQDPGLGLRLIYFSYDVKMKEKGDIPEGYSVSREKKERFSLILESASTNQTSMYLCASSPVGAIPYEQYFGPGTRLTVT.

CDR3 loop: CASSTQSRRTGEAFF. CDR3 coding DNA: TGTGCCAGTAGTACACAAAGCCGTAGGACAGGTGAAGCTTTCTTT. The V gene is TRBV19, the J gene TRBJ1-1; 7 nucleotides match TRBD1. After removal of 4 bases from V and 7 bases from J, the junction contained 12 bases not matched to a gene. Germline lookup yields CDR1 LNHDA and CDR2 SQIVND (reference sequence). This CDR3 spans 15 amino acids.

The chain combines TRBV11-2 with TRBJ2-6, with 8 positions matching TRBD1. V shed 4 bases, J shed 5 bases, and the junction held 16 bases outside the gene matches. CDR1 is SGHAT and CDR2 is FQNNGV in the germline V gene. The CDR3 is 19 amino acids. The DNA for the CDR3 is TGTGCCAGCAGCTCCGTACAGATGGGACAGGCGGCTCGGGCCAACGTCCTGACTTTC. It is translated as CASSSVQMGQAARANVLTF.

This chain joins TRBV5-1 and TRBJ1-2; a weak D match, TRBD1 (5 bases). V gave up 6 bases and J gave up 1 base, with 7 bases separating them. CDR3 length: 12 residues. Germline V gene lookup returns CDR1 SGHRS and CDR2 YFSETQ. The CDR3 loop reads CASKQDNYGYTF. CDR3 in DNA: TGCGCCAGCAAACAGGATAACTATGGCTACACCTTC.

The chain links TRBV11-3 to TRBJ1-1, with 8 bases matching TRBD1. CDR1 and CDR2 from the germline V gene are SGHNT and YENEEA. Trimming took 6 bases from V and 0 from J; bases not matched to a gene: 18. This CDR3 is built from 19 residues. Here the CDR3 DNA reads TGTGCCAGCAGTCCTTTCCCAGGGGGCGCCACCGTTCTGAACACTGAAGCTTTCTTT. Translation: CASSPFPGGATVLNTEAFF. Supplemented by reference TRBV11-3 and TRBJ1-1, the full variable domain reads EAGVVQSPRYKIIEKKQPVAFWCNPISGHNTLYWYLQNLGQGPELLIRYENEEAVDDSQLPKDRFSAERLKGVDSTLKIQPAELGDSAVYLCASSPFPGGATVLNTEAFFGQGTRLTVV.

This chain uses TRBV14 with TRBJ2-7; tentatively, D is TRBD2 (5 bases). Germline lookup yields CDR1 SGHDN and CDR2 FVKESK. The CDR3 consists of 14 residues. V was pared by 1 base and J by 0 bases, with 7 bases between. Written as DNA, the CDR3 is TGTGCCAGCAGCCAAGGTCGGGACTCCTACGAGCAGTACTTC. Protein product: CASSQGRDSYEQYF. The complete variable domain, with remaining parts taken from reference TRBV14 and TRBJ2-7, reads EAGVTQFPSHSVIEKGQTVTLRCDPISGHDNLYWYRRVMGKEIKFLLHFVKESKQDESGMPNNRFLAERTGGTYSTLKVQPAELEDSGVYFCASSQGRDSYEQYFGPGTRLTVT.

The rearrangement uses TRBV5-4 and TRBJ2-7, with D perhaps TRBD1 (5 bases). V lost 0 bases and J 1 base, leaving 11 bases between the germline ends. The CDR3 totals 15 residues. Germline V gene sequence: CDR1 SGHNT, CDR2 YYREEE (reference sequence). CDR3 protein: CASSLATGASYEQYF. As DNA, the CDR3 is TGTGCCAGCAGCTTGGCCACAGGAGCTTCCTACGAGCAGTACTTC.